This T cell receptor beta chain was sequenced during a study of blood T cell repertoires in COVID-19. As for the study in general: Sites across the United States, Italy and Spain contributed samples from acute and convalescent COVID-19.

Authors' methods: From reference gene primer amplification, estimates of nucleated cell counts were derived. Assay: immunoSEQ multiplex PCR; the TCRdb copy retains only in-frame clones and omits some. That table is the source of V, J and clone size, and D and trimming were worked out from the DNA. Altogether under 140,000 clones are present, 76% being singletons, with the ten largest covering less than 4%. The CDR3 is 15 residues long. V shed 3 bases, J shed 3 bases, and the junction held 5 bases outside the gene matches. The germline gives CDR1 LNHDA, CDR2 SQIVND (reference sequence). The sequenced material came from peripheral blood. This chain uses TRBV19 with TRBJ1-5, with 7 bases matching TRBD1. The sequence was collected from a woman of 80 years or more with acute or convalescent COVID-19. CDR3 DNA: TGTGCCAGTAGTATTTACAGGGGAGACAATCAGCCCCAGCATTTT. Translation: CASSIYRGDNQPQHF.